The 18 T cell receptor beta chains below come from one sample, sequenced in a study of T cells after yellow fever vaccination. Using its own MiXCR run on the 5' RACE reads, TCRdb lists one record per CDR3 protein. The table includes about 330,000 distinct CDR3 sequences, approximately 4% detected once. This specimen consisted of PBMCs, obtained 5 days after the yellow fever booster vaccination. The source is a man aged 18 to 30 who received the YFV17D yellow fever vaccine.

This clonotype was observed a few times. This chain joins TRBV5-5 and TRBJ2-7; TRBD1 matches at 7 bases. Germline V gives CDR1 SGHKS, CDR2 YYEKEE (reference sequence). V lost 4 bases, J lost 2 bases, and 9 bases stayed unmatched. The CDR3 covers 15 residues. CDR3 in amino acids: CASSDAGTVTYEQYF. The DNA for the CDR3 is TGTGCCAGCAGCGACGCCGGGACAGTCACCTACGAGCAGTACTTC.

The CDR3 is CASSFWQGADKNIQYF. CDR3 DNA: TGCGCCAGCAGCTTCTGGCAGGGGGCGGACAAAAACATTCAGTACTTC. The rearrangement joins TRBV5-1 to TRBJ2-4, with 8 bases aligning to TRBD1. V shed 2 bases and J 3 bases; nucleotides not matched to a gene: 7. Per the germline V gene, CDR1 is SGHRS and CDR2 is YFSETQ. The CDR3 has 16 residues.

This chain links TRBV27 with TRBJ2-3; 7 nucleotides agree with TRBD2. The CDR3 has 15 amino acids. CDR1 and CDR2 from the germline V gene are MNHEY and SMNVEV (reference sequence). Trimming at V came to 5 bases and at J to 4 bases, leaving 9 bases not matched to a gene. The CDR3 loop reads CASSLTGTTADTQYF. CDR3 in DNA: TGTGCCAGCAGTCTCACCGGGACTACTGCAGATACGCAGTATTTT.

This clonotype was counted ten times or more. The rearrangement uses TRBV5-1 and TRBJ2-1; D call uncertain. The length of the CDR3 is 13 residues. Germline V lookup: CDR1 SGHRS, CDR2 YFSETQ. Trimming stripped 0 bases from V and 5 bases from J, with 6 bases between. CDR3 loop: CASSLEGHNEQFF. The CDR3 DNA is TGCGCCAGCAGCTTGGAAGGACACAATGAGCAGTTCTTC.

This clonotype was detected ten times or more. The CDR3 coding sequence is TGCGCCAGCACCTCGGAGCGGGGGGCATCTTCACCCCTCCACTTT. Its translation: CASTSERGASSPLHF. This chain connects TRBV5-1 to TRBJ1-6; tentative D call: TRBD1 (6 bases). The germline V and J ends were trimmed by 6 bases and 9 bases, with 19 bases remaining between them. This CDR3 has 15 amino acids. CDR1 is SGHRS, CDR2 YFSETQ, per germline.

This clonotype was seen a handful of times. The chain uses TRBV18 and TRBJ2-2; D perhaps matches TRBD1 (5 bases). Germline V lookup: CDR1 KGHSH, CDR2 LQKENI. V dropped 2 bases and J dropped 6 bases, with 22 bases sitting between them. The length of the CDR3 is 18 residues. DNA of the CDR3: TGTGCCAGCTCACCAAGTTCTTCGGCAGGGCGTATTCCCGGGGAGCTGTTTTTT. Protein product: CASSPSSSAGRIPGELFF.

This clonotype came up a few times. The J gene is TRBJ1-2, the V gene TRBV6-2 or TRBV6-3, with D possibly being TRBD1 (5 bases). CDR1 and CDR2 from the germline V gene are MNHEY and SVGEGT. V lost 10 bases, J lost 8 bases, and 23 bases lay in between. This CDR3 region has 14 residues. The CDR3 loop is CAIASAGWRGGYTF. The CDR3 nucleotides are TGTGCCATCGCTTCGGCAGGTTGGAGGGGAGGCTACACCTTC.

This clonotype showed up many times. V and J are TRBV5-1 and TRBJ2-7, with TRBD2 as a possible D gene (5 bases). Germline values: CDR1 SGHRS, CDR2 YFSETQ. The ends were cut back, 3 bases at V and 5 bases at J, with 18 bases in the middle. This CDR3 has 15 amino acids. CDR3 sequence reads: CASSSWSGSSNEQYF. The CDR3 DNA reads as TGCGCCAGCAGCTCCTGGTCTGGGAGTTCTAACGAGCAGTACTTC.

The CDR3 nucleotides read TGTGCCAGCAGTTACTCAGGACTATACCACACCGGGGAGCTGTTTTTT. This encodes CASSYSGLYHTGELFF. The rearrangement links TRBV6-5 to TRBJ2-2, with D possibly matching TRBD2 (6 bases). Trimming took off 0 bases at V and 3 bases at J, with 11 bases between the two ends. This CDR3 comprises 16 residues. Germline assignment: CDR1 MNHEY and CDR2 SVGAGI.

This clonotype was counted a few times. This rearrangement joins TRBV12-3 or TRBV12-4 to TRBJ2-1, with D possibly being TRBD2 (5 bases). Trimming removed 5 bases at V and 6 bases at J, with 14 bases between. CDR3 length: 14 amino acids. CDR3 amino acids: CASSPRSRANEQFF. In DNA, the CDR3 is TGTGCCAGCAGTCCCCGGTCGCGGGCCAATGAGCAGTTCTTC.

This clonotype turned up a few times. The CDR3 nucleotides read TGCAGCGTTAATAGCGGGGGTTACAATGAGCAGTTCTTC. Translated, it gives CSVNSGGYNEQFF. This chain links TRBV29-1 with TRBJ2-1, with 9 bases lining up with TRBD2. CDR1 SQVTM and CDR2 ANQGSEA come from the germline V gene. This CDR3 comprises 13 residues. The trim removed 5 bases at V and 4 bases at J, leaving 3 bases unmatched.

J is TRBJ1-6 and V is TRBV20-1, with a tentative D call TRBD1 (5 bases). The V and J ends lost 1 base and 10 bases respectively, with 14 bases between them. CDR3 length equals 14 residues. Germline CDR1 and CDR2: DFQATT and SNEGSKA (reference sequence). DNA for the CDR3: TGCAGTGCTAGAGCCTGGGGCCCGACCTCACCCCTCCACTTT. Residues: CSARAWGPTSPLHF.

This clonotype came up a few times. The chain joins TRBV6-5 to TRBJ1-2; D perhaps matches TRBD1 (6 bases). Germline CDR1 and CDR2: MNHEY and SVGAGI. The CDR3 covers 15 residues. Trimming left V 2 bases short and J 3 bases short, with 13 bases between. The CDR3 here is CASSYGRGHDYGYTF. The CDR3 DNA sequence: TGTGCCAGCAGTTACGGGAGGGGACACGACTATGGCTACACCTTC.

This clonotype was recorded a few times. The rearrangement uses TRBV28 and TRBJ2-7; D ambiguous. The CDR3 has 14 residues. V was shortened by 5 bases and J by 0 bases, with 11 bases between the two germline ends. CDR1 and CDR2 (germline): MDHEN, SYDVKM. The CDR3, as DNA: TGTGCCAGCAGTGCAGACACCGACTCCTACGAGCAGTACGTC. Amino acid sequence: CASSADTDSYEQYV.

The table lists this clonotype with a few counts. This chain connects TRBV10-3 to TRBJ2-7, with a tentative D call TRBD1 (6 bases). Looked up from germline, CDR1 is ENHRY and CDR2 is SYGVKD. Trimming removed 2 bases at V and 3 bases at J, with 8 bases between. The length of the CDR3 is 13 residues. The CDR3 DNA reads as TGTGCCATCAGTGAGGGACAGCACTACGAGCAGTACTTC. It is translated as CAISEGQHYEQYF.

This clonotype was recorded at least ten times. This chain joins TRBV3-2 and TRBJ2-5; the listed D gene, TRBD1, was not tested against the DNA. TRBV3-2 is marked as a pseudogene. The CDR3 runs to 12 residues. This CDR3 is CAGPWGSETQYF. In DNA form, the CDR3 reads TGTGCGGGGCCTTGGGGGTCCGAGACCCAGTACTTC.

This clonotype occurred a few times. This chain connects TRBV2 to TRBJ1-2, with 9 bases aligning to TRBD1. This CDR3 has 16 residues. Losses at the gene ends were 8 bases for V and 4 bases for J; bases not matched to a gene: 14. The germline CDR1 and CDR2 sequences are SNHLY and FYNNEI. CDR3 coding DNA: TGTGCCAGCCTTGAGGACTGGACAGGGGCGGGCTATGGCTACACCTTC. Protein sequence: CASLEDWTGAGYGYTF.

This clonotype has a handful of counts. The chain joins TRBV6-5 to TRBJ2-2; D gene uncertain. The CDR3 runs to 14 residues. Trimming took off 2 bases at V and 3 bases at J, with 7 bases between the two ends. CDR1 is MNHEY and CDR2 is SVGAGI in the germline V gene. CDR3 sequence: CASSYQDHTGELFF. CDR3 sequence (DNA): TGTGCCAGCAGTTACCAGGACCACACCGGGGAGCTGTTTTTT.